The 4 T cell receptor beta chains listed next were all sequenced from one sample in a study of response to subunit inactivated influenza vaccine. From the RT-PCR reads, TCRdb called clonotypes with MiXCR, one entry per CDR3 protein. This table has about 650,000 distinct CDR3 sequences, more than 15% appearing once. This material consisted of PBMCs from blood, taken about 11 days after vaccination. These receptors were taken from a man aged 50-59 years who received an inactivated influenza vaccine.

This clonotype turned up a few times. The chain carries TRBV6-1 and TRBJ2-1, with 12 bases that match TRBD2. The CDR3 consists of 15 residues. From germline, CDR1 is MNHNS and CDR2 SASEGT. V gave up 5 bases and J gave up 8 bases; unmatched junction bases: 7. The CDR3 DNA reads TGTGCCAGCAGTCGACTAGCGGGAGTCATAGATGAGCAGTTCTTC. It is translated as CASSRLAGVIDEQFF.

A few counts support this clonotype. The V gene is TRBV3-1, the J gene TRBJ2-7; a weak D match, TRBD1 (6 bases). V gave up 4 bases and J gave up 9 bases, with 10 bases separating them. Per germline, CDR1 LGHDT and CDR2 YNNKEL (reference sequence). This CDR3 has 11 residues. This chain's CDR3 is CASSLTGRQYF. In DNA, the CDR3 is TGTGCCAGCAGCCTAACAGGGAGGCAGTACTTC.

This chain connects TRBV28 to TRBJ2-7, with D perhaps assigned TRBD1 or TRBD2 (5 bases each). Germline values: CDR1 MDHEN, CDR2 SYDVKM. The CDR3 runs 14 residues. V lost 5 bases to trimming and J lost 1 base, with 12 bases between them. This chain's CDR3 is CASSTGQKSYEQYF. The CDR3 DNA sequence: TGTGCCAGCAGTACGGGGCAGAAGTCCTACGAGCAGTACTTC.

The chain has TRBV11-2 and TRBJ2-7; D is unclear. The length of the CDR3 is 13 residues. Deletions cut 3 bases from V and 5 bases from J, with 11 bases between. From germline, CDR1 is SGHAT and CDR2 FQNNGV. CDR3 DNA: TGTGCCAGCAGCTTTAAACAAATCCACGAGCAGTACTTC. As protein: CASSFKQIHEQYF.